Detailed here is one TCR beta chain. The germline V and J ends were trimmed by 4 bases and 8 bases, with 11 bases remaining between them. The CDR3 spans 13 residues. In germline, CDR1 is MGHRA, CDR2 YSYEKL. The data belong to a study of blood T cell repertoires in COVID-19. Per the original data handling: Using reference gene primer amplification, nucleated cell counts were estimated. Here immunoSEQ multiplex PCR was the method, and the copy in TCRdb shows in-frame clones only, minus some. The V and J calls and the clone size are those of that table, but D and trimming were determined from the DNA. This table has under 350,000 clones, over 75% appearing once.

The sequence derives from a woman in her 70s with acute or convalescent COVID-19. Input material: peripheral blood. The rearrangement joins TRBV4-1 to TRBJ1-4; maybe TRBD1 (6 bases). In DNA, the CDR3 is TGCGCCAGCAGCCTAACGACAGGCGAAAAACTGTTTTTT. Protein: CASSLTTGEKLFF.